Given below is one T cell receptor beta chain in context. Its recognized antigen is unknown. One base away there is no much larger clone; base qualities are not given. This entry comes from a study of ipilimumab plus nivolumab after autologous stem cell transplantation (dated by TCRdb to the early 2020s). Background for the entire study: A median of roughly five ipilimumab doses and fewer than 10 nivolumab doses was received by trial patients. The DLBCL cohort included primary refractory and relapsed disease, with 18-month progression-free survival of around 86% and 29% respectively. Patients with high-risk diffuse large B cell lymphoma, mature T cell lymphoma, or multiple myeloma undergoing autologous transplant were enrolled in the trial. The intent-to-treat population of the trial consisted of approximately 35 patients. Broad study findings and their caveats: The authors concluded that, as post-transplant consolidation, combined checkpoint inhibition appeared tolerable. Per the authors, a biologic rationale for further study of the post-transplant checkpoint inhibition approach was offered by T cell receptor repertoire, regulatory T cell phenotype and gut microbiota profiles.

Checkpoint therapy was initiated 14 to 28 days after autologous transplant, and ipilimumab was administered at 1 mg/kg intravenously on day 1 of selected weeks. Nivolumab was given at 3 mg/kg intravenously on day 1 of weeks 1, 4, 7, 10, and every two weeks through week 26. The study was a Phase Ib clinical trial testing combined checkpoint inhibition with ipilimumab and nivolumab as consolidation after autologous stem cell transplantation. Receptor amplification or capture employed the immunoSEQ multiplex PCR assay. TCRdb carries this immuneACCESS record with in-frame sequences only. Its versions omit some clonotypes, under half of them owing to an unresolved V gene in the studies checked, with the rest unexplained. In this sample the table shows roughly 25,000 clones, about 86% of which occur a single time. The ten largest clones capture 4% to 6% of the sample. Relative to germline, V is missing 2 bases and J is missing 5 bases, with 6 bases of the junction outside any gene match. Via the germline V gene (reference sequence), CDR1 is SGHAT and CDR2 FQDESV. There are 15 amino acids in the CDR3, from cysteine to phenylalanine inclusive. Only the CDR3 region is kept as DNA, spanning 45 bases read in frame from base 1.

This clonotype was sampled from a male donor with diffuse large B-cell lymphoma. The rearrangement joined TRBV11-1 to TRBJ2-5; TRBD2 lines up with 9 middle nucleotides. The material sequenced was PBMCs, taken in a trial of ipilimumab plus nivolumab as post-transplant consolidation. The CDR3 amino acid sequence is: CASSLMRGGLETQYF. DNA sequence: TGTGCCAGCAGCTTAATGCGGGGGGGCCTGGAGACCCAGTACTTC. When the CDR3 is completed using the reference TRBV11-1 and TRBJ2-5 genes on either side, the full variable domain is EAEVAQSPRYKITEKSQAVAFWCDPISGHATLYWYRQILGQGPELLVQFQDESVVDDSQLPKDRFSAERLKGVDSTLKIQPAELGDSAMYLCASSLMRGGLETQYFGPGTRLLVL.